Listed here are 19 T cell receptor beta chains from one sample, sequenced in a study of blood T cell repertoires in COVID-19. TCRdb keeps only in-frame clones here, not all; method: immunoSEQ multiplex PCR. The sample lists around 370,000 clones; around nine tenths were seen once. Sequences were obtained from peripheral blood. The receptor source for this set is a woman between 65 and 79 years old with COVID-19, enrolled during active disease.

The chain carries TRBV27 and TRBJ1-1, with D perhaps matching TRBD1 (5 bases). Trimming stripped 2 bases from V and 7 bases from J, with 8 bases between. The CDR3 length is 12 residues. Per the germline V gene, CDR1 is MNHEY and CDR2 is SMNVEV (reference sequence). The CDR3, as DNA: TGTGCCAGCAGTTTAAAGGGGAATGAAGCTTTCTTT. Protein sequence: CASSLKGNEAFF.

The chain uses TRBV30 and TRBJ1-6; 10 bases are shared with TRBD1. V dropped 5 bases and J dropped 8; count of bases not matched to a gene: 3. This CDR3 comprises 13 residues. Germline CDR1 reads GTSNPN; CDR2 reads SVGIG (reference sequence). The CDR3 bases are TGTGCCTGGGAGGACAGGGGGGATTCACCCCTCCACTTT. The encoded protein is CAWEDRGDSPLHF.

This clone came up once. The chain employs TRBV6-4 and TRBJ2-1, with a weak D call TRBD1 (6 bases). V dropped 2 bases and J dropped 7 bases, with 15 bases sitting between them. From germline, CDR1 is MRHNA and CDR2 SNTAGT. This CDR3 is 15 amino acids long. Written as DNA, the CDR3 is TGTGCCAGCAGTGACCTGGCGGCAGGGGCGAATGAGCAGTTCTTC. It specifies CASSDLAAGANEQFF.

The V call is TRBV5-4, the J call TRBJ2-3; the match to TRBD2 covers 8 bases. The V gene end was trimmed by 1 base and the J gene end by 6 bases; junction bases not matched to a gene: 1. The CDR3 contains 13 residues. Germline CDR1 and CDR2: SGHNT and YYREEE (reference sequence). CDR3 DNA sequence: TGTGCCAGCAGCTTGCGGGGGGGGGATACGCAGTATTTT. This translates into CASSLRGGDTQYF.

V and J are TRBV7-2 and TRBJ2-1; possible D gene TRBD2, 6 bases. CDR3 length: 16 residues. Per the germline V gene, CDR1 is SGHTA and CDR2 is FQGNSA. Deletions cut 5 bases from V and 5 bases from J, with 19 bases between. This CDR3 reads CASSARIAALDNEQFF. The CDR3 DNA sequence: TGTGCCAGCAGCGCCCGGATAGCGGCCCTTGACAATGAGCAGTTCTTC.

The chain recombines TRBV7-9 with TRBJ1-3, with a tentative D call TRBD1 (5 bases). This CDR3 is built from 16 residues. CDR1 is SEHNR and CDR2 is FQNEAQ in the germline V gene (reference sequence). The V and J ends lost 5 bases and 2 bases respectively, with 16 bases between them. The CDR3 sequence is CASSPGPLGPGNTIYF. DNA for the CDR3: TGTGCCAGCAGCCCAGGGCCCCTAGGTCCTGGAAACACCATATATTTT.

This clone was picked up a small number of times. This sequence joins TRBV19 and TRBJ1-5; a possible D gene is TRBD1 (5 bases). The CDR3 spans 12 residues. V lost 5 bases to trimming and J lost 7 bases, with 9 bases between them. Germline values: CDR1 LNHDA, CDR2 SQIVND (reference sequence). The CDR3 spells CASSPRGQPQHF. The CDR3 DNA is TGTGCCAGTAGTCCCCGGGGGCAGCCCCAGCATTTT.

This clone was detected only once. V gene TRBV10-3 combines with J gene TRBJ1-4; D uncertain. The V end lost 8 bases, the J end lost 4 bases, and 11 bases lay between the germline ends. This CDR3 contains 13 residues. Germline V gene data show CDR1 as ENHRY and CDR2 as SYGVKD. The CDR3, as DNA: TGTGCCATCGGAGACGGGAATAATGAAAAACTGTTTTTT. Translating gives CAIGDGNNEKLFF.

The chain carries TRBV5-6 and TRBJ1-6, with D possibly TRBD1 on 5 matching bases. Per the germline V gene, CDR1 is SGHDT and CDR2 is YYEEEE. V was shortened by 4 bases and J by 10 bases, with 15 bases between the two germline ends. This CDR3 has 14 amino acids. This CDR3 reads CASSNRAGGSPLHF. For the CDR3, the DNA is TGTGCCAGCAGCAATCGGGCGGGGGGATCACCCCTCCACTTT.

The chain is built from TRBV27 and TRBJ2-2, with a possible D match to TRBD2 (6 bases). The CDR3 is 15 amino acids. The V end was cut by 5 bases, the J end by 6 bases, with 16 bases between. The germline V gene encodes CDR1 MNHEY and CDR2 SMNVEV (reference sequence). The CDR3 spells CASSSPGWGAGELFF. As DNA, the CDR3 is TGTGCCAGCAGTAGTCCGGGTTGGGGGGCCGGGGAGCTGTTTTTT.

CDR3 sequence: CASSTDRRETQYF. CDR3 bases: TGTGCCAGCAGCACCGACAGGCGGGAGACCCAGTACTTC. This sequence joins TRBV12-3 or TRBV12-4 and TRBJ2-5; D possibly corresponds to TRBD1 (6 bases). The CDR3 extends over 13 amino acids. V lost 6 bases and J 5 bases, leaving 13 bases between the germline ends.

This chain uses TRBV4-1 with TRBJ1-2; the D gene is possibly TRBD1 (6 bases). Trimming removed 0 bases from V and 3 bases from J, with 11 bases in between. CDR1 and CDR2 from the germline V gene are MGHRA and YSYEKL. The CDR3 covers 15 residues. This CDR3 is CASSQDDAGDYGYTF. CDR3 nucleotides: TGCGCCAGCAGCCAAGATGATGCAGGGGACTATGGCTACACCTTC.

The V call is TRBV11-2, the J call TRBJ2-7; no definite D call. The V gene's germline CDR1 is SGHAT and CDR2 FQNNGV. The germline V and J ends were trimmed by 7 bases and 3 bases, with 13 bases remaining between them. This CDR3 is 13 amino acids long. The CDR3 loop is CASTGAAYYEQYF. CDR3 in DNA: TGTGCCAGCACTGGAGCAGCCTACTACGAGCAGTACTTC.

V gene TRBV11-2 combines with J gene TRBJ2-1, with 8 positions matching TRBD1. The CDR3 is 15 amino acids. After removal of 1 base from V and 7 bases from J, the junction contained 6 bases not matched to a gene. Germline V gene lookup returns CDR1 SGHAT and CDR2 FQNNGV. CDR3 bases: TGTGCCAGCAGCTTAGGAACAGGGGGAGGAAATGAGCAGTTCTTC. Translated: CASSLGTGGGNEQFF.

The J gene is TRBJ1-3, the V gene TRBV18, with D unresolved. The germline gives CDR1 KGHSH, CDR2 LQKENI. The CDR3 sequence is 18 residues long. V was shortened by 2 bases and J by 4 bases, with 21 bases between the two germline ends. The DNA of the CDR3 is TGTGCCAGCTCACCAACTAAAGGAGTGACGGAGGGCGGAAACACCATATATTTT. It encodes CASSPTKGVTEGGNTIYF.

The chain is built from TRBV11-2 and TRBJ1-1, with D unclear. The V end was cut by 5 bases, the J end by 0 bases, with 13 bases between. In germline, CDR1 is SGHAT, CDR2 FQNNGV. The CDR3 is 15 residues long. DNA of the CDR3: TGTGCCAGCAGCCCCAGGAGGAGCTTGAACACTGAAGCTTTCTTT. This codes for CASSPRRSLNTEAFF.

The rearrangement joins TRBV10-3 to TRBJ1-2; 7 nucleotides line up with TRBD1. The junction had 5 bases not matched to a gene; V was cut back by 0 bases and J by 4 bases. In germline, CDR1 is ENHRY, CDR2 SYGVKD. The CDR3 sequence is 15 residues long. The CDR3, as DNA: TGTGCCATCAGTGAGTCCTATCGGGACAGCTATGGCTACACCTTC. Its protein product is CAISESYRDSYGYTF.

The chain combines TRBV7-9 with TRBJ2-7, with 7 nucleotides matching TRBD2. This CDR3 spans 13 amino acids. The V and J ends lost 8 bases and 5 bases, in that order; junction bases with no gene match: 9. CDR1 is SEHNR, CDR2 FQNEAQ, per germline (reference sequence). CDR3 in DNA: TGTGCCAGCGTGGGGGGGAGCTTCCACGAGCAGTACTTC. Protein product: CASVGGSFHEQYF. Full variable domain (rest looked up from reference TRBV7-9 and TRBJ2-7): DTGVSQNPRHKITKRGQNVTFRCDPISEHNRLYWYRQTLGQGPEFLTYFQNEAQLEKSRLLSDRFSAERPKGSFSTLEIQRTEQGDSAMYLCASVGGSFHEQYFGPGTRLTVT.

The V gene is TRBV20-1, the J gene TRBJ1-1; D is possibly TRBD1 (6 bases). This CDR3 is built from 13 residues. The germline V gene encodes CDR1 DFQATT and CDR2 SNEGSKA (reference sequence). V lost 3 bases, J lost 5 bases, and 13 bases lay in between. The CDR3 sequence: CSASSTGGTEAFF. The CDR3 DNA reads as TGCAGTGCTAGTTCGACAGGCGGAACTGAAGCTTTCTTT.